One and the same sample provided the 20 T cell receptor beta chains below, sequenced in a study of cytomegalovirus exposure and HLA in healthy donors (dated by TCRdb to between 2016 and 2019). Libraries were constructed by the immunoSEQ multiplex PCR assay. A mixture of 60 forward primers for TCR Vbeta segments and 13 reverse primers for TCR Jbeta segments was used in the multiplex PCR. Held by TCRdb, this immuneACCESS table contains in-frame sequences only and omits some clones. Under half of the omission traces to an unresolved V gene where checked; the cause of the rest is unknown. The sample profile shows 85,000 to 100,000 clones; more than 60% of them were found once. Of the sample, about 8% falls within the top ten clones. Sequencing was done on a sample of PBMCs. The receptor set was obtained from a human donor in good health.

V gene TRBV6-5 combines with J gene TRBJ2-1; 10 bases are shared with TRBD1. The junction had 10 bases not matched to a gene; V was cut back by 6 bases and J by 8 bases. Germline loops: CDR1 MNHEY, CDR2 SVGAGI. The CDR3 contains 15 residues. In DNA form, the CDR3 reads TGTGCCAGCAGCCTTGGGACAGGGGTTGTGCATGAGCAGTTCTTC. It encodes CASSLGTGVVHEQFF.

The chain links TRBV29-1 to TRBJ1-2; the match to TRBD1 covers 10 bases. The germline V gene encodes CDR1 SQVTM and CDR2 ANQGSEA. The CDR3 totals 12 residues. Trimming cost V 7 bases and J 8 bases; bases outside gene matches: 7. CDR3 region: CSAGTGAEGYTF. Here the CDR3 DNA reads TGCAGCGCGGGGACAGGGGCGGAGGGCTACACCTTC.

This chain joins TRBV29-1 and TRBJ1-2, with 7 bases matching TRBD1. Losses at the gene ends were 5 bases for V and 6 bases for J; bases not matched to a gene: 3. The germline V gene encodes CDR1 SQVTM and CDR2 ANQGSEA. The CDR3 consists of 11 residues. CDR3 sequence: CSVSQGDGYTF. The CDR3 DNA is TGCAGCGTTTCGCAGGGGGATGGCTACACCTTC. The full variable domain, rest sourced from reference TRBV29-1 and TRBJ1-2, is SAVISQKPSRDICQRGTSLTIQCQVDSQVTMMFWYRQQPGQSLTLIATANQGSEATYESGFVIDKFPISRPNLTFSTLTVSNMSPEDSSIYLCSVSQGDGYTFGSGTRLTVV.

In this sample, this clone turned up a few times. The rearrangement links TRBV4-1 to TRBJ1-4; 8 positions agree with TRBD1. From germline, CDR1 is MGHRA and CDR2 YSYEKL. J gave up 5 bases and V 4 bases, and 6 bases lay outside the gene matches. The CDR3 runs 15 residues. The CDR3 nucleotides read TGCGCCAGCAGCCGAAGGACAGGGATAAATGAAAAACTGTTTTTT. Protein sequence: CASSRRTGINEKLFF.

This clone was seen once. The V gene is TRBV6-5, the J gene TRBJ1-2; D may be TRBD1 (5 bases). This CDR3 comprises 13 residues. CDR1 and CDR2 from the germline V gene are MNHEY and SVGAGI. Trimming left V 5 bases short and J 6 bases short, with 13 bases between. CDR3 sequence (DNA): TGTGCCAGCAGTGCGCAGGGTGCCCATGGCTACACCTTC. This gives the protein CASSAQGAHGYTF.

The rearrangement joins TRBV7-9 to TRBJ2-3; tentatively, D is TRBD2 (5 bases). The CDR3 covers 15 residues. CDR1 is SEHNR, CDR2 FQNEAQ, per germline (reference sequence). V was clipped by 2 bases and J by 2 bases, with 11 bases between them. As DNA, the CDR3 is TGTGCCAGCAGCTTACGTGGAGGTTACACAGATACGCAGTATTTT. Protein: CASSLRGGYTDTQYF.

The chain combines TRBV2 with TRBJ2-7; no clear D. This CDR3 is built from 11 residues. The V and J ends lost 2 bases and 9 bases respectively, with 8 bases between them. Germline V gene sequence: CDR1 SNHLY, CDR2 FYNNEI. The CDR3 sequence is CASSETGRQYF. The CDR3 DNA follows: TGTGCCAGCAGTGAAACGGGTAGGCAGTACTTC.

The chain employs TRBV19 and TRBJ1-1; TRBD1 matches at 8 bases. V shed 6 bases and J 7 bases; nucleotides not matched to a gene: 13. CDR3 length: 15 amino acids. Germline values: CDR1 LNHDA, CDR2 SQIVND (reference sequence). The CDR3 here is CASRDPGQALREAFF. DNA for the CDR3: TGTGCCAGTAGAGATCCGGGACAGGCGCTACGTGAAGCTTTCTTT. The variable domain in full, completed from reference TRBV19 and TRBJ1-1, reads DGGITQSPKYLFRKEGQNVTLSCEQNLNHDAMYWYRQDPGQGLRLIYYSQIVNDFQKGDIAEGYSVSREKKESFPLTVTSAQKNPTAFYLCASRDPGQALREAFFGQGTRLTVV.

The CDR3 DNA reads as TGCAGCGTTCTGACAGGGGTGAACACTGAAGCTTTCTTT. As protein: CSVLTGVNTEAFF. This chain joins TRBV29-1 and TRBJ1-1; 8 bases map to TRBD1. Germline CDR1 is SQVTM and CDR2 is ANQGSEA. V was clipped by 5 bases and J by 0 bases; unmatched bases: 2. This CDR3 has 13 amino acids.

V is TRBV7-2 and J is TRBJ1-1; a possible D gene is TRBD1 (6 bases). Germline V gives CDR1 SGHTA, CDR2 FQGNSA. Between the trimmed V and J ends, which lost 6 bases and 6 bases, there was a span of 17 bases. The CDR3 totals 14 residues. CDR3 amino acids: CASSPAWGGAEAFF. CDR3 coding DNA: TGTGCCAGCAGTCCCGCATGGGGGGGCGCTGAAGCTTTCTTT.

This chain connects TRBV6-1 to TRBJ2-3; 10 bases match TRBD2. V lost 2 bases, J lost 9 bases, and 14 bases stayed unmatched. Germline V gene lookup returns CDR1 MNHNS and CDR2 SASEGT. The CDR3 runs to 17 residues. This chain's CDR3 is CASSEHALASGGRTQYF. CDR3 in DNA: TGTGCCAGCAGTGAACACGCCCTGGCTAGCGGGGGAAGAACGCAGTATTTT.

The V call is TRBV10-2, the J call TRBJ1-1; TRBD1 is a possible D gene (6 bases). V was cut by 0 bases and J by 0 bases, with 14 bases left in between. Germline-derived CDR1 and CDR2 are WSHSY and SAAADI. The CDR3 is 17 residues long. The CDR3 coding sequence is TGCGCCAGCAGTGAGTCACAGGGAGGGGGAATGAACACTGAAGCTTTCTTT. It yields the protein CASSESQGGGMNTEAFF.

This sequence joins TRBV30 and TRBJ1-2; D remains ambiguous. Germline V gives CDR1 GTSNPN, CDR2 SVGIG (reference sequence). V was shortened by 3 bases and J by 8 bases, with 10 bases between the two germline ends. This CDR3 contains 11 residues. This CDR3 reads CAWRESYGYTF. CDR3 DNA sequence: TGTGCCTGGAGAGAGAGTTACGGCTACACCTTC.

This sequence joins TRBV6-5 and TRBJ1-1, with a weak D call TRBD1 (6 bases). This CDR3 region has 14 residues. The V and J ends lost 5 bases and 2 bases respectively, with 12 bases between them. Germline V lookup: CDR1 MNHEY, CDR2 SVGAGI. The DNA for the CDR3 is TGTGCCAGCAGTCGTGGACAGTCAAACACTGAAGCTTTCTTT. Its protein product is CASSRGQSNTEAFF.

This clone was observed a few times. The chain links TRBV13 to TRBJ1-1; D gene ambiguous. The CDR3 sequence is 14 residues long. Germline CDR1 is PRHDT and CDR2 is FYEKMQ (reference sequence). The V end was cut by 3 bases, the J end by 2 bases, with 10 bases between. DNA for the CDR3: TGTGCCAGCAGCTTCTTCGTCCCCAACACTGAAGCTTTCTTT. As protein: CASSFFVPNTEAFF. The full variable domain, with the rest looked up from reference TRBV13 and TRBJ1-1, is AAGVIQSPRHLIKEKRETATLKCYPIPRHDTVYWYQQGPGQDPQFLISFYEKMQSDKGSIPDRFSAQQFSDYHSELNMSSLELGDSALYFCASSFFVPNTEAFFGQGTRLTVV.

The gene calls are TRBV5-4 and TRBJ2-5, with 13 bases matching TRBD2. Trimming at V came to 4 bases and at J to 6 bases, leaving 6 bases not matched to a gene. Germline loops: CDR1 SGHNT, CDR2 YYREEE (reference sequence). This CDR3 has 15 residues. CDR3 DNA: TGTGCCAGCAGCCCGGGACTAGCGGGACAAAAGACCCAGTACTTC. Its protein is CASSPGLAGQKTQYF.

The chain is built from TRBV15 and TRBJ2-1; 10 bases agree with TRBD2. Unmatched junction bases numbered 7, after V lost 0 bases and J lost 8 bases. This CDR3 contains 16 residues. CDR1 is LNHNV and CDR2 is YYDKDF in the germline V gene (reference sequence). The CDR3 reads CATSRDWLAGVHEQFF. CDR3 coding DNA: TGTGCCACCAGCAGAGACTGGCTAGCGGGAGTTCATGAGCAGTTCTTC.

This clone was observed a single time. This chain uses TRBV13 with TRBJ1-3; TRBD1 agrees at 7 bases. The trim removed 1 base at V and 8 bases at J, leaving 2 bases unmatched. Germline V CDR1 and CDR2: PRHDT, FYEKMQ (reference sequence). This CDR3 is 13 amino acids long. CDR3 nucleotide sequence: TGTGCCAGCAGCTTAGAGGGGGCGTACACCATATATTTT. Encoded protein: CASSLEGAYTIYF.

The chain has TRBV15 and TRBJ1-5, with D maybe TRBD1 (6 bases). The V end was cut by 0 bases, the J end by 6 bases, with 15 bases between. The germline V gene has CDR1 LNHNV and CDR2 YYDKDF (reference sequence). The CDR3 covers 16 residues. CDR3 sequence reads: CATSRDFAGAGQPQHF. In nucleotides, the CDR3 is TGTGCCACCAGCAGAGATTTTGCAGGGGCCGGTCAGCCCCAGCATTTT.

The genes are TRBV7-2 and TRBJ1-2; 8 bases map to TRBD1. The V and J ends lost 5 bases and 8 bases, in that order; junction bases with no gene match: 7. CDR1 and CDR2 (germline): SGHTA, FQGNSA. The CDR3 has 13 residues. CDR3 in DNA: TGTGCCAGCAGCCCAACAGACAGGGGCGGCTACACCTTC. It codes for CASSPTDRGGYTF.